The source of this T cell receptor beta chain is a study of beta chain features in type 1 diabetes. Germline assignment: CDR1 LGHNA and CDR2 YNFKEQ. The CDR3 has 17 amino acids. Trimming took 4 bases from V and 2 from J; bases not matched to a gene: 8. Study results and caveats: Type 1 diabetes patients had TCRB CDR3s that were shorter (moderately but significantly so) in all four CD4+ subsets. Short templates might get an advantage during PCR, and this would be equal in patients and controls.

Sorted populations were all over 95% pure. Remarks on this clone: Its cognate antigen is unknown.

Of the isolated RNA, all was reverse transcribed, and so the sequenced material was expressed TCRB transcripts. Here immunoSEQ multiplex PCR was the method, and the copy in TCRdb shows in-frame clones only, minus some. This sample has 160,000 or so clones, with 6.5% to 8.5% found just once. This chain joins TRBV4-2 and TRBJ2-2; 9 nucleotides align to TRBD2. Sequenced input: central memory CD4+ T cells from blood. The TCR was taken from a woman aged 18-35 years with type 1 diabetes. In DNA form, the CDR3 reads TGTGCCAGCAGCCCAAGGGCTAGCGGGGATAACACCGGGGAGCTGTTTTTT. This translates into CASSPRASGDNTGELFF.